One sample yielded the 27 T cell receptor beta chains listed below, sequenced in a study of T-cell reconstitution after alpha-beta-depleted transplantation in children. Unique molecular identifiers were incorporated when the TCRbeta library was constructed. TCRdb recomputed calls from the PCR reads with MiXCR, one row per CDR3 protein. The table shows about 200,000 distinct CDR3 sequences, with roughly 8.3% occurring only once. Sequenced material: PBMCs, mostly from graft donor cells, taken 360 days after TCRalphabeta/CD19-depleted stem cell transplant. Every receptor here comes from a male patient between 2 and 9 years old who had a stem cell transplant for acute myeloid leukemia, so the T cells may come from the graft donor.

This clonotype occurred many times. V usage is TRBV12-3 or TRBV12-4 and J usage is TRBJ2-7; D remains unclear. This CDR3 has 16 amino acids. The V gene lost 8 bases and the J gene lost 0 bases, with 20 bases spanning the gap. In nucleotides, the CDR3 is TGTGCCAGCTCCTCGGTCGGAGTCCTTAGCTCCTACGAGCAGTACTTC. Its translation is CASSSVGVLSSYEQYF.

The chain carries TRBV20-1 and TRBJ2-1; 12 bases are a match to TRBD2. In germline, CDR1 is DFQATT, CDR2 SNEGSKA (reference sequence). Trimming cost V 5 bases and J 7 bases; bases outside gene matches: 9. This CDR3 has 15 residues. The CDR3 coding sequence is TGCAGTGCTCCAAAGACTAGCGGGAGTTGGAATGAGCAGTTCTTC. This codes for CSAPKTSGSWNEQFF.

Ten or more counts support this clonotype. The genes are TRBV24-1 and TRBJ2-1; D is perhaps TRBD1 or TRBD2 (5 bases each). Trimming took 4 bases from V and 10 from J, leaving 19 bases between them. Per the germline V gene, CDR1 is KGHDR and CDR2 is SFDVKD. The CDR3 spans 15 residues. CDR3 coding DNA: TGTGCCACCAGTGACCTAAGGGGAGTTGTGGGAGAGCAGTTCTTC. This gives the protein CATSDLRGVVGEQFF.

In its sample, this clonotype was seen a few times. The chain links TRBV29-1 to TRBJ2-2; 10 bases line up with TRBD2. This CDR3 has 15 residues. Trimming took 6 bases from V and 6 from J; bases not matched to a gene: 10. The germline V gene encodes CDR1 SQVTM and CDR2 ANQGSEA. This CDR3 is CSVKRLAGEAGELFF. CDR3 nucleotides: TGCAGCGTCAAGCGGCTAGCGGGAGAGGCCGGGGAGCTGTTTTTT.

In nucleotides, the CDR3 is TGCAGTGCTAGTGGGGCGCAGGGCTCCTACGAGCAGTACTTC. It codes for CSASGAQGSYEQYF. The chain joins TRBV20-1 to TRBJ2-7; a possible D gene is TRBD1 (5 bases). Per germline, CDR1 DFQATT and CDR2 SNEGSKA (reference sequence). V was shortened by 3 bases and J by 0 bases, with 12 bases between the two germline ends. The CDR3 covers 14 residues.

This clonotype occurred many times. The V gene is TRBV20-1, the J gene TRBJ1-2, with a weak D call TRBD1 (5 bases). Germline lookup yields CDR1 DFQATT and CDR2 SNEGSKA (reference sequence). This CDR3 contains 11 residues. V was cut by 5 bases and J by 5 bases, with 9 bases left in between. The CDR3 is CSAATGYGYTF. The DNA for the CDR3 is TGCAGTGCTGCTACAGGTTATGGCTACACCTTC.

This clonotype was counted many times. This chain connects TRBV5-1 to TRBJ1-1, with 7 bases aligning to TRBD1. V was clipped by 0 bases and J by 1 base; unmatched bases: 6. In germline, CDR1 is SGHRS, CDR2 YFSETQ. CDR3 length: 16 residues. CDR3 coding DNA: TGCGCCAGCAGCTTGGACAGGGGAAGTTGGAACACTGAAGCTTTCTTT. This translates into CASSLDRGSWNTEAFF.

This clonotype came up many times. V gene TRBV6-1 combines with J gene TRBJ2-1; 7 bases match TRBD2. V lost 6 bases to trimming and J lost 2 bases; unmatched junction nucleotides: 7. The CDR3 totals 15 residues. Looked up from germline, CDR1 is MNHNS and CDR2 is SASEGT. CDR3: CASSPGLDTYNEQFF. The DNA for the CDR3 is TGTGCCAGCAGCCCCGGACTAGATACCTACAATGAGCAGTTCTTC.

This rearrangement joins TRBV20-1 to TRBJ2-5; 10 bases agree with TRBD2. In germline, CDR1 is DFQATT, CDR2 SNEGSKA (reference sequence). J lost 3 bases, V lost 6 bases, and 10 bases had no gene match. This CDR3 spans 15 amino acids. The CDR3: CSAKDLAGVEETQYF. Here the CDR3 DNA reads TGCAGTGCAAAAGATCTAGCGGGAGTTGAAGAGACCCAGTACTTC.

The genes are TRBV4-2 and TRBJ1-5; 12 bases agree with TRBD1. The CDR3 contains 17 residues. With V trimmed by 1 base and J by 1 base, 2 bases remained unmatched. Germline CDR1 is LGHNA and CDR2 is YNFKEQ. CDR3 sequence: CASSQGGQGASNQPQHF. The CDR3 nucleotides read TGTGCCAGCAGCCAAGGGGGACAGGGGGCAAGCAATCAGCCCCAGCATTTT.

CDR3: CASSFRGILGNTIYF. CDR3 bases: TGCGCCAGCAGCTTCCGGGGGATCCTTGGAAACACCATATATTTT. The chain joins TRBV5-1 to TRBJ1-3; a weak D match, TRBD1 (5 bases). Germline loops: CDR1 SGHRS, CDR2 YFSETQ. The CDR3 is 15 residues long. Trimming took 2 bases from V and 3 from J, leaving 12 bases between them. Full variable domain (remainder filled in from reference TRBV5-1 and TRBJ1-3): KAGVTQTPRYLIKTRGQQVTLSCSPISGHRSVSWYQQTPGQGLQFLFEYFSETQRNKGNFPGRFSGRQFSNSRSEMNVSTLELGDSALYLCASSFRGILGNTIYFGEGSWLTVV.

This clonotype was recorded at least ten times. V usage is TRBV5-1 and J usage is TRBJ2-7; D remains ambiguous. V lost 4 bases, J lost 3 bases, and 5 bases lay in between. CDR1 and CDR2 from the germline V gene are SGHRS and YFSETQ. The CDR3 is made up of 11 amino acids. The CDR3 sequence: CASSRNYEQYF. The CDR3 DNA reads TGCGCCAGCAGCAGGAACTACGAGCAGTACTTC. The full variable domain, with the rest looked up from reference TRBV5-1 and TRBJ2-7, is KAGVTQTPRYLIKTRGQQVTLSCSPISGHRSVSWYQQTPGQGLQFLFEYFSETQRNKGNFPGRFSGRQFSNSRSEMNVSTLELGDSALYLCASSRNYEQYFGPGTRLTVT.

This clonotype was seen a few times. The chain recombines TRBV25-1 with TRBJ1-4, with D uncertain. The germline CDR1 and CDR2 sequences are MGHDK and SYGVNS. Trimming stripped 1 base from V and 8 bases from J, with 17 bases between. This CDR3 spans 16 amino acids. The CDR3 region has the DNA TGTGCCAGCAGTGAATTATTTGGCAGCTATTTAGAAAAACTGTTTTTT. It encodes CASSELFGSYLEKLFF. Full variable domain (missing parts from reference TRBV25-1 and TRBJ1-4): EADIYQTPRYLVIGTGKKITLECSQTMGHDKMYWYQQDPGMELHLIHYSYGVNSTEKGDLSSESTVSRIRTEHFPLTLESARPSHTSQYLCASSELFGSYLEKLFFGSGTQLSVL.

The sample holds a few counts of this clonotype. This chain joins TRBV25-1 and TRBJ2-7; D not resolved. The CDR3 totals 14 residues. The V end lost 5 bases, the J end lost 0 bases, and 11 bases lay between the germline ends. Germline CDR1 MGHDK, CDR2 SYGVNS. CDR3 nucleotide sequence: TGTGCCAGCAGTCGGCCAGGAATCTCCTACGAGCAGTACTTC. It is translated as CASSRPGISYEQYF.

This clonotype was observed many times. The chain couples TRBV6-5 to TRBJ2-7; D is unresolved. CDR3 size: 14 residues. V was trimmed by 3 bases and J by 2 bases, leaving 11 bases between them. Germline values: CDR1 MNHEY, CDR2 SVGAGI. CDR3 loop: CASSYAAAAYEQYF. CDR3 DNA sequence: TGTGCCAGCAGTTATGCGGCTGCGGCCTACGAGCAGTACTTC.

Ten or more counts support this clonotype. J is TRBJ2-5 and V is TRBV11-3, with D possibly called TRBD1 or TRBD2 (5 bases each). Germline lookup yields CDR1 SGHNT and CDR2 YENEEA. This CDR3 has 16 amino acids. V lost 0 bases and J 1 base, leaving 12 bases between the germline ends. This CDR3 reads CASSLEGPGAQETQYF. The DNA of the CDR3 is TGTGCCAGCAGCTTAGAGGGCCCCGGGGCCCAAGAGACCCAGTACTTC.

In this sample, this clonotype turned up many times. The gene calls are TRBV5-1 and TRBJ2-2; D perhaps matches TRBD2 (7 bases). Germline V CDR1 and CDR2: SGHRS, YFSETQ. This CDR3 comprises 13 residues. V was clipped by 5 bases and J by 12 bases, with 17 bases between them. CDR3 sequence (DNA): TGCGCCAGCAGTTCCGAACAGGGAGGGAAGCTGTTTTTT. Translating it yields CASSSEQGGKLFF.

The chain links TRBV20-1 to TRBJ2-4; D unclear. The CDR3 sequence is 14 residues long. Trimming took 3 bases from V and 0 from J, leaving 9 bases between them. Germline V lookup: CDR1 DFQATT, CDR2 SNEGSKA (reference sequence). The CDR3 sequence is CSARNFLAKNIQYF. CDR3 DNA sequence: TGCAGTGCTAGGAACTTTCTAGCCAAAAACATTCAGTACTTC.

This clonotype was counted at least ten times. V is TRBV4-1 and J is TRBJ2-2; no clear D. There are 12 residues in the CDR3. Trimming stripped 0 bases from V and 5 bases from J, with 1 base between. Germline values: CDR1 MGHRA, CDR2 YSYEKL. In DNA form, the CDR3 reads TGCGCCAGCAGCCAAGAGACCGGGGAGCTGTTTTTT. This sequence encodes CASSQETGELFF.

The V and J genes are TRBV20-1 and TRBJ2-7; D unresolved. Germline CDR1 and CDR2: DFQATT and SNEGSKA (reference sequence). Trimming stripped 1 base from V and 2 bases from J, with 9 bases between. The CDR3 loop spans 13 amino acids. The CDR3 DNA sequence: TGCAGTGCTAGAGGGCCTCCCCCCTACGAGCAGTACGTC. Protein: CSARGPPPYEQYV.

This clonotype appeared a few times. V usage is TRBV6-2 or TRBV6-3 and J usage is TRBJ2-2; 14 nucleotides agree with TRBD2. Germline V CDR1 and CDR2: MNHEY, SVGEGT. The CDR3 has 20 residues. Trimming took 0 bases from V and 3 from J; bases not matched to a gene: 9. The chain's CDR3 is CASSYSRLAGGRIDTGELFF. The CDR3 DNA sequence: TGTGCCAGCAGTTACTCTCGACTAGCGGGAGGGCGAATAGACACCGGGGAGCTGTTTTTT.

This clonotype was detected many times. The rearrangement joins TRBV12-3 or TRBV12-4 to TRBJ1-2, with unresolved D. V lost 7 bases and J lost 6, with 9 bases in between. There are 11 residues in the CDR3. The CDR3 is CASTYRNGYTF. The CDR3 nucleotides read TGTGCCAGCACCTACCGAAATGGCTACACCTTC.

This chain connects TRBV4-3 to TRBJ2-7, with D uncertain. Germline CDR1 LGHNA, CDR2 YSLEER. V lost 0 bases and J lost 6, with 15 bases in between. The CDR3 contains 15 residues. For the CDR3, the DNA is TGCGCCAGCAGCCAAGACCGGACCCACGTTCGCGAGCAGTACTTC. It is translated as CASSQDRTHVREQYF.

This clonotype was picked up a small number of times. This chain joins TRBV14 and TRBJ2-3; D not resolved. The CDR3 extends over 16 amino acids. The V end lost 1 base, the J end lost 2 bases, and 13 bases lay between the germline ends. Per the germline V gene, CDR1 is SGHDN and CDR2 is FVKESK. The CDR3 protein is CASSQVPHIYTDTQYF. CDR3 DNA sequence: TGTGCCAGCAGCCAAGTCCCTCACATCTACACAGATACGCAGTATTTT.

V is TRBV10-3 and J is TRBJ2-4, with D tentatively TRBD1 (5 bases). Between the trimmed V and J ends, which lost 2 bases and 15 bases, there was a span of 14 bases. The CDR3 is 12 residues long. CDR1 and CDR2 (germline): ENHRY, SYGVKD. The CDR3 coding sequence is TGTGCCATCAGTGAGGCAGGGTTGGAGAGGTACTTC. Amino acids: CAISEAGLERYF.

This clonotype was observed a handful of times. This chain joins TRBV9 and TRBJ1-2; D may be TRBD1 (6 bases). This CDR3 has 16 amino acids. The ends were cut back, 3 bases at V and 4 bases at J, with 19 bases in the middle. Germline loops: CDR1 SGDLS, CDR2 YYNGEE. The chain's CDR3 is CASSGPHLDSVYGYTF. Here the CDR3 DNA reads TGTGCCAGCAGCGGCCCTCACCTGGACAGCGTCTATGGCTACACCTTC.

This clonotype was observed a handful of times. The chain combines TRBV12-3 or TRBV12-4 with TRBJ2-1, with 9 bases lining up with TRBD2. This CDR3 is 13 amino acids long. Trimming removed 9 bases from V and 7 bases from J; junction bases left unmatched: 7. The CDR3 region is CASSGGAKNEQFF. DNA for the CDR3: TGTGCCAGTAGCGGGGGAGCAAAGAATGAGCAGTTCTTC.